Detailed here is one T cell receptor (beta chain). In this sample, this clonotype turned up a few times. No antigen is known for it. No qualities accompany the bases; no much larger clone lies one base away. The entry originates in a study of T-cell reconstitution after alpha-beta-depleted transplantation in children (TCRdb year 2016). For context, the study as a whole: T-cell immune reconstitution after TCRalphabeta/CD19-depleted allogeneic hematopoietic cell transplantation in children was quantitatively tracked in the study by means of TCR repertoire profiling.

On the study overall, not on this receptor specifically: The frequencies of hyperexpanded clones fell over the following months, and after one year, T-cell counts and TCRbeta diversity were mostly attributed to newly produced T cells. The high TCRbeta diversity at day 60 in some patients was ascribed to recipient T cells and intrathymic progenitors that had survived conditioning. The apparently early alphabetaT-cell count recovery about two months after transplant was reportedly dependent on only several hundred rapidly expanded clones derived from non-depleted graft cells.

Sequences SGDLS (CDR1) and YYNGEE (CDR2) are obtained from the germline V gene. The V and J ends are trimmed by 3 bases and 2 bases, leaving 18 bases between them. The CDR3 sequence holds 16 residues, the cysteine and phenylalanine included. The retained sequence is limited to the CDR3, 48 bases, with the frame set at the first base. Per the publication, the treatment or condition label means: allogeneic hematopoietic cell transplantation with graft depleted of TCRalphabeta T cells and CD19 B cells. Transplant recipients were children who received TCRalphabeta/CD19-depleted allogeneic hematopoietic cell grafts. The method was PCR. The run used an Illumina HiSeq 2500. Molecular barcoding was employed in the preparation of TCR libraries, with unique molecular identifiers being used to normalize TCRbeta repertoire quantification. TCRdb ran its own pipeline on the public reads, namely fastp trimming at Q25 and MiXCR clone calling, and kept in-frame beta chains. CDR3 protein duplicates are merged, each entry listing the most common genes and DNA. In this sample the table shows roughly 490,000 distinct CDR3 sequences, about an eighth of which occur a single time. In total, the top ten clones hold 11% to 15% of the sample.

Specimen: PBMCs, mostly from graft donor cells, collected 180 days after TCRalphabeta/CD19-depleted stem cell transplant. The chain uses TRBV9 and TRBJ2-7; the D segment could be TRBD1, given 6 matching bases. This receptor was identified in a female patient aged 2-9 years who had a stem cell transplant for aplastic anemia, so the T cells may come from the graft donor. The nucleotides read TGTGCCAGCAGCGGTGAGAGGGGACACCGTCCCTACGAGCAGTACTTC. Its amino acids are CASSGERGHRPYEQYF.